This TCR beta chain came from a study of vaccination and CD4 T cells after COVID-19. Study-wide points: Early post-infection timepoints were missing, and relatively few convalescent patients were studied. Convalescent patients' median share of reactive clones seen only post-vaccination was around 86%. Spike mono-reactivity was found in 304 of the 307 vaccine-specific clones identified in convalescent patients.

Cultured CD4+ T cell DNA was sequenced using the Oncomine TCR Beta short-read assay. From the PCR reads, TCRdb called clonotypes with MiXCR, one entry per CDR3 protein. The profile shows fewer than 13,000 distinct CDR3 sequences, 22% of them singletons. Stated treatment: approximately 11-day PBMC culture with coronavirus spike peptide pools or control peptides (ViraFEST assay). Germline V lookup: CDR1 MDHEN, CDR2 SYDVKM. V gave up 5 bases and J gave up 6 bases; unmatched junction bases: 9. This CDR3 is 17 amino acids long. This clonotype turned up a few times. Antigen specificity is unknown. The sequence was obtained from a human donor who had recovered from COVID-19. The source material was CD4+ T cells from blood, cultured in vitro, sampled after SARS-CoV-2 vaccination. This chain joins TRBV28 and TRBJ2-2, with 13 nucleotides matching TRBD2. CDR3 loop: CASSKRRTSGRPGELFF. CDR3 in DNA: TGTGCCAGCAGTAAACGGAGGACTAGCGGGAGACCCGGGGAGCTGTTTTTT.